This TCR beta chain was found in a study of cytomegalovirus exposure and HLA in healthy donors (dated by TCRdb to the late 2010s). General notes on the study: An earlier analysis of some 500 of the donors reported approximately 290 Gb of sequence data and 117 million unique TCR beta sequences from approximately 180 million T cells. Roughly 290 gigabases of sequencing data and 70 million to 95 million unique TCR sequences made up an early release that covered nearly 650 HLA-typed donors. The genetic ancestry cluster associated with self-reported Caucasian donors included 70% to 85% of the roughly 400 genotyped donors. The aim of the study was to test whether cataloging public T cell receptors could identify signatures of past pathogen exposure. Using immunosequencing, the study profiled T cell repertoires from 640 or so subjects and related those repertoires to cytomegalovirus serostatus. Along with the roughly 710-subject first cohort, a separate validation cohort of approximately 110 different subjects was used. To predict cytomegalovirus infection status, the study combined high-throughput TCR immunosequencing, statistical association of individual TCRs with disease status, and machine learning. In a later analysis, previously published TCR beta repertoires from fewer than 750 donors were re-analyzed and high-resolution HLA genotyping was added so that TCR occurrence patterns could be studied. Rather than using new phenotypic data, the later analysis identified candidate immune exposures from TCR beta sequences and from how often those sequences occurred across donors. An earlier analysis of approximately 630 of the donors applied high-throughput TCR beta sequencing to assess whether each TCR beta V gene segment acted as functional or pseudogenic. Donor age, sex, ethnicity and CMV serostatus were compiled alongside the repertoire data. A later genetic analysis used genome-wide SNP genotypes for about 55% of the 666 donors, treating that subset as a discovery cohort. All discovery cohort repertoires had been generated using a single sequencing platform. Both class I and class II loci were covered by HLA typing, at four-digit resolution. Typing coverage varied by locus: roughly 620-640 donors for A, B, C, DRB1 and DQB1; approximately 500 for DQA1; more than 600 for DPA1; roughly 470 for DPB1. Roughly 5 DR-DQ haplotypes were treated as single units for association and clustering because of strong linkage in the cohort. Among a few hundred genotyped donors of the cohort, an average of approximately 230,000 unique TCR beta nucleotide sequences were sequenced per donor, around 20% of them non-productive.

The full study reports these points: V-gene and J-gene trimming of TCR beta chains was associated with a missense DCLRE1C variant in a later genetic analysis, and the association was replicated in an independent cohort. In both the original and validation cohorts, the classifier was reported to diagnose cytomegalovirus status with high specificity and sensitivity. Broadly in line with IMGT annotations, most TCR beta V segments showed up in productive rearrangements about 90% or about 30% of the time in an earlier analysis of a few hundred of the donors. Most TCR sequences were observed very rarely across donors, whereas some public TCRs were present in many individuals. In the study, some 160 TCR beta chains were listed as associated with cytomegalovirus. Linkage disequilibrium might explain the correlated functional status among segregating V segments, but an unknown experimental factor could not be ruled out. In a later analysis, the rate of TCR association differed among HLA loci, with DRB1 alleles having the most associated TCRs and HLA-C alleles having the fewest. Because the 87-base-pair reads could not distinguish some IMGT-functional V segments, including TRBV6-2 and TRBV6-3, those segments were excluded. A further reported finding was that TCR beta sequences accurately predicted the HLA-A and HLA-B alleles for most subjects in the first cohort. The presence/absence analyses assumed that sequencing depth was roughly uniform across donors, and that assumption may not be true. A few of the identified cytomegalovirus-associated TCR beta chains were confirmed in vitro to be specific for cytomegalovirus antigens. In this cohort, only TCR beta chains were sequenced, and detectable features were limited by the absence of alpha or paired-chain data. Most CMV-associated TCR beta chains appeared to be HLA-restricted in a later analysis, and the HLA associations seemed to be driven largely by CMV exposure. The authors suggested that the approach could potentially be extended to other disease states and immunological phenotypes. The only immune exposure information available for the cohort was CMV serostatus. HLA typing was unavailable for some donors at each locus, so association tests used only the typed subset. In a later genetic analysis, fewer N-insertions in productive TCRs were reported among donors in an Asian-associated ancestry cluster than the approximately 670-donor mean. In a later analysis, about 17,000 TCR beta sequences were associated with specific HLA alleles at a false discovery rate of 0.05. A later analysis reported that several top co-occurrence clusters appeared linked to parvovirus B19, influenza, CMV and Epstein-Barr virus. Over 15 rarely observed V segments, including chromosome 9 orphons, were excluded from the earlier analysis of 550 to 700 of the donors because counts were too low. Compared with equally common non-associated chains, HLA-associated TCR beta chains in a later analysis were more clonally expanded and had lower generation probabilities. A cluster of highly shared sequence variants was judged likely to represent a technical artifact of the sequencing pipeline. When HLA alleles, especially DR and DQ, strongly co-occurred, attributing TCR associations to individual alleles was difficult.

The cohort comprised around 700 healthy bone marrow donors. All cohort members were sampled while nominally healthy, although unrecorded immune exposures were likely present. The donor tested CMV seronegative and was one of the 352 seronegative cohort members. Every donor gave a peripheral blood sample, and the peripheral blood mononuclear cells from that sample were used for TCR beta sequencing. The Qiagen DNeasy Blood Extraction Kit was used to extract genomic DNA from the blood cell samples. On this clone: Its recognized antigen is unknown. Per-base quality was not reported, and no clone a single base away is much larger than it.

Library preparation was by the immunoSEQ multiplex PCR assay. For the multiplex PCR, a mixture combining 60 forward primers for TCR Vbeta segments and 13 reverse primers for TCR Jbeta segments was used. The CDR3 region of rearranged TCR beta genes was amplified from genomic DNA by a multiplex PCR assay. On the Illumina HiSeq System, the amplified TCR beta libraries were sequenced as 87-base-pair reads. On the study's bioinformatics: Across the roughly 600 repertoires, a later analysis counted approximately 75 million unique TCR beta chains, roughly 11 million of which were shared by at least two donors. To remove PCR and sequencing errors, raw reads were error-corrected and collapsed into unique sequences using a nearest-neighbor algorithm that merged closely related sequences. V, D and J gene segments were assigned by aligning CDR3 sequences to IMGT reference sequences. Each retained sequence needed at least a six-nucleotide match to both a V gene segment and a J gene segment. Rearrangements were called productive when the CDR3 lacked stop codons and stayed in frame with V and J; all others were non-productive. CDR3 was defined according to IMGT convention as the region running from the second conserved V-encoded cysteine to the conserved J-encoded phenylalanine. The earlier analysis of 587 of the donors excluded any sequence lacking an unambiguous match to a single V gene segment. In an earlier analysis of a few hundred of the donors, a V segment was called functional when productive rearrangements were above 56.7%, and segregating when the standard deviation between donors exceeded 5%. To diagnose cytomegalovirus status from the catalog of TCR beta chain sequences, a statistical classification framework was built. In a later analysis, V and J genes were assigned by comparing TCR nucleotide sequences against IMGT/GENE-DB human TR gene sequences. The TCRdist pipeline was used in a later analysis to assign CDR3 sequences and most-parsimonious VDJ recombination scenarios. In a later analysis, each TCR beta chain was defined by its CDR3 amino acid sequence together with its V-gene family, and reads lacking a unique V-gene family were excluded. A later analysis removed 592 highly shared, low-generation-probability nucleotide sequences to deal with suspected cross-contamination and a sequencing artifact. A later analysis calculated a clonal expansion index for each public chain from normalized within-repertoire ranks of inferred template counts. In a later analysis, generation probabilities were computed with a VDJ recombination model fitted to out-of-frame rearrangements, and the resulting probabilities were checked against IGoR. A later analysis scored TCR-TCR, TCR-HLA and TCR-CMV co-occurrence with hypergeometric tests, applying a repertoire-size bias correction to TCR pairs. False discovery rates were estimated in a later analysis by permuting HLA or CMV assignments 20 times. In a later analysis, co-occurring TCRs were grouped using DBSCAN, and TCRdist sequence similarity was added for clustering within HLA-allele-positive subsets. Repertoires with fewer than 30,000 or more than 120,000 public chains were left out of co-occurrence clustering, as were a handful of repertoires with anomalous nucleotide sharing. This is the immuneACCESS table as TCRdb keeps it, with only in-frame sequences that have V and J called. A part of the clones is gone; compared with another copy, unresolved V genes explain less than half, and the rest is unexplained. D and trimming were read from the DNA, whereas the V and J calls and clone size are those reported in that table. A total of 97,000 or so clones appear in this sample, about 81% of them only once. Of the sample, roughly 1.5% falls within the top ten clones.

Trimming takes 4 bases off V and 2 bases off J; junction bases not matched to a gene: 6. From a lookup of the germline V gene, CDR1 and CDR2 are ENHRY and SYGVKD. The cysteine opens and the phenylalanine closes a CDR3 of 15 amino acids. The read is trimmed to its CDR3 DNA, 45 bases read in frame from base 1. The receptor comes from a man aged 40-55 years in good health and CMV-seronegative. Material: PBMCs. The chain is encoded by TRBV10-3 joined to TRBJ1-1; 8 central bases correspond to TRBD1. The CDR3 amino acid sequence is: CAISGDRGGNTEAFF. The nucleotide sequence reads as follows: TGTGCCATCAGTGGAGACAGGGGAGGAAACACTGAAGCTTTCTTT.